Described below is a single TCR beta chain sequence and its context. The data belong to a study of CXCR3-negative and CXCR3-positive naive CD8 T cells. This CDR3 comprises 15 residues. Germline CDR1 and CDR2: SGHRS and YFSETQ. UMI-labeled 5' RACE yielded the TRB cDNA libraries. TCRdb reanalyzed the 5' RACE reads, giving one entry per CDR3 protein sequence and no DNA. Here the sample table reports some 48,000 distinct CDR3 sequences. The naive CD8+ gate required CD45RO-CCR7+CD27+CD95- phenotype. What was sequenced was naive CXCR3- CD8+ T cells from blood. Subset described: CD45RO-CCR7+CD27+CD95- naive CD8+ T cells lacking CXCR3 (TNR3-). This rearrangement joins TRBV5-1 to TRBJ2-3. The receptor was isolated from a human donor in good health. Some clones in this sample may be carry-over from other donors' samples. CDR3 loop: CASSLGDLGADTQYF.